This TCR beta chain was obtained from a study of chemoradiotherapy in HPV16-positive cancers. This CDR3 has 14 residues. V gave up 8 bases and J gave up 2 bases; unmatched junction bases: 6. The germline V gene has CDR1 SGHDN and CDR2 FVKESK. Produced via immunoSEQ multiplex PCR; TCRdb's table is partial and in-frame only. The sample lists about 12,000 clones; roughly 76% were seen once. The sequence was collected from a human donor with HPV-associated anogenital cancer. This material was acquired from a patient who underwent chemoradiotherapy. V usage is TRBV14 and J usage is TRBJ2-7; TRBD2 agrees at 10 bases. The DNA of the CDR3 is TGTGCCAGCTTGCGTAGCGGGGGGCCCTACGAGCAGTACTTC. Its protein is CASLRSGGPYEQYF.